This T cell receptor (beta chain) was profiled in a study of blood T cell repertoires in COVID-19. The CDR3 contains 14 residues. With 2 bases clipped from V and 2 bases from J, the junction kept 2 bases outside the gene matches. In germline, CDR1 is LGHNA, CDR2 YNFKEQ. Method: immunoSEQ multiplex PCR; TCRdb's copy keeps in-frame clones and lacks some. This table has roughly 160,000 clones, 82% appearing once. This TCR came from a man in his forties or fifties who had recovered from COVID-19. V and J are TRBV4-2 and TRBJ2-5, with 7 bases lining up with TRBD1. Sequencing was carried out using PBMCs or T cells enriched from blood (not recorded which). In nucleotides, the CDR3 is TGTGCCAGCAGCCAAAGGGACAGTCAAGAGACCCAGTACTTC. Translating gives CASSQRDSQETQYF.